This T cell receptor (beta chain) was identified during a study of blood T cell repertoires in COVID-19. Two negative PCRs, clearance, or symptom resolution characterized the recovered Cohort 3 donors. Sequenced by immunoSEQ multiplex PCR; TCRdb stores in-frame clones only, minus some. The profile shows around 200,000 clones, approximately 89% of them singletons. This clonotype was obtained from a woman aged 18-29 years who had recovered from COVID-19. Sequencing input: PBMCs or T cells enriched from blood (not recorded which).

CDR3 amino acids: CATSRDFSPGGASTFFNEQFF. The CDR3 coding sequence is TGTGCCACCAGCAGAGATTTTTCGCCGGGCGGGGCCAGTACTTTTTTCAATGAGCAGTTCTTC. The chain employs TRBV15 and TRBJ2-1; perhaps TRBD2 as D (6 bases). Germline V gene data show CDR1 as LNHNV and CDR2 as YYDKDF (reference sequence). The ends were cut back, 0 bases at V and 6 bases at J, with 30 bases in the middle. This CDR3 is 21 amino acids long.